Sequencing of this T cell receptor (beta chain) was carried out in a study of blood T cells in healthy people across ages. About this clonotype: Its antigen is not identified. The junction does not match germline at one end; this may be a read error.

A second PCR of 7 to 11 cycles used a sample-barcoded 5' primer and a J-beta primer mix. TCRdb re-called the 5' RACE reads with MiXCR, one entry per CDR3 protein. The sample contains around 1,000,000 distinct CDR3 sequences, approximately 25% of which appear only once. The CDR3 length is 14 residues. CDR1 and CDR2 from the germline V gene are SGHRS and YFSETQ. The study, taken as a whole, reports: Conclusively comparing naive with antigen-experienced cells was impossible with unsorted PBMCs. Older age went with lower TCR beta diversity per million T cells, in a roughly linear way.

These data were likewise used in another study, on T cells of mothers and their children.

The clonotype originates from a girl aged 2-10 years in good health. The specimen was blood. The rearrangement joins TRBV5-1 to TRBJ2-5, with D tentatively TRBD2 (6 bases). CDR3 nucleotides: TGCGCCGGCAGCCTCAGACTAGGACAAGGGACCCAGTACTTC. Encoded protein: CAGSLRLGQGTQYF.